This T cell receptor (beta chain) was recorded in a study of blood T cell repertoires in COVID-19. About the study: Researchers got acute and convalescent COVID-19 samples from the United States, Italy and Spain. Sources were T cells, B-cell-depleted T cells, or PBMCs; the material itself was cDNA or gDNA.

Germline V gene sequence: CDR1 MNHEY, CDR2 SVGAGI. With V trimmed by 4 bases and J by 7 bases, 6 bases remained unmatched. This CDR3 spans 13 amino acids. As handled by the study authors: Cell counts per sample came from amplifying reference gene primers. Method: immunoSEQ multiplex PCR; TCRdb's copy keeps in-frame clones and lacks some. The V and J calls and clone size come from that table; D and trimming were worked out from the DNA. The profile shows about 64,000 clones, about 88% of them singletons. This TCR derives from a man in his 70s with acute or convalescent COVID-19. Sequencing was done on a sample of peripheral blood. The gene calls are TRBV6-5 and TRBJ2-7; 8 nucleotides match TRBD2. The DNA of the CDR3 is TGTGCCAGCAGTTCGGGGGGGGCTTGGGAGCAGTACTTC. Its protein product is CASSSGGAWEQYF.